The 16 T cell receptor beta chains given below trace back to one sample, sequenced in a study of blood T cell repertoires in COVID-19. The table came from immunoSEQ multiplex PCR; TCRdb's copy has only in-frame clones and leaves some out. The profile shows some 150,000 clones, 84% of them singletons. The specimen sequenced was peripheral blood. These receptors were obtained from a human donor in a cohort sampled during active COVID-19.

This chain uses TRBV11-2 with TRBJ2-2; 8 positions match TRBD1. The germline CDR1 and CDR2 sequences are SGHAT and FQNNGV. CDR3 size: 16 residues. Losses at the gene ends were 5 bases for V and 4 bases for J; bases not matched to a gene: 9. This chain's CDR3 is CASSPWTGSATGELFF. The CDR3 coding sequence is TGTGCCAGCAGCCCCTGGACAGGGAGTGCCACCGGGGAGCTGTTTTTT.

This chain joins TRBV6-2 or TRBV6-3 and TRBJ2-2; 7 bases match TRBD1. Losses at the gene ends were 2 bases for V and 4 bases for J; bases not matched to a gene: 4. CDR1 and CDR2 from the germline V gene are MNHEY and SVGEGT. There are 15 residues in the CDR3. CDR3 in amino acids: CASSYTGVGTGELFF. CDR3 nucleotides: TGTGCCAGCAGTTACACAGGGGTCGGCACCGGGGAGCTGTTTTTT.

This sequence joins TRBV7-9 and TRBJ1-1, with D possibly TRBD1 on 5 matching bases. V was clipped by 1 base and J by 2 bases, with 8 bases between them. The CDR3 runs 14 residues. CDR1 SEHNR and CDR2 FQNEAQ come from the germline V gene (reference sequence). CDR3 in DNA: TGTGCCAGCAGCTTAGAACAGGCCAACACTGAAGCTTTCTTT. Translation gives CASSLEQANTEAFF.

In this sample, this clone turned up once. This sequence joins TRBV4-1 and TRBJ2-1, with TRBD2 matching 10 bases. Per the germline V gene, CDR1 is MGHRA and CDR2 is YSYEKL. J was trimmed by 4 bases and V by 6 bases; bases with no gene match: 15. This CDR3 spans 18 amino acids. CDR3 amino acids: CASRGEKEGLAEYNEQFF. CDR3 nucleotides: TGCGCCAGCAGGGGGGAAAAGGAAGGACTAGCGGAGTACAATGAGCAGTTCTTC.

The chain employs TRBV25-1 and TRBJ1-2, with TRBD1 as a possible D gene (6 bases). Germline assignment: CDR1 MGHDK and CDR2 SYGVNS. This CDR3 has 17 amino acids. V lost 5 bases and J lost 4, with 23 bases in between. The CDR3 nucleotides read TGTGCCAGCAGTCCCGGACAGATCATCCTAAGCGTCTATGGCTACACCTTC. It is translated as CASSPGQIILSVYGYTF.

The CDR3 nucleotides read TGCGCCAGCAGCCAAGATCCTCGAATTCCCCCAGGGGAGCAGTACTTC. Translation: CASSQDPRIPPGEQYF. The chain uses TRBV4-3 and TRBJ2-7, with D perhaps matching TRBD1 (5 bases). Germline V gene lookup returns CDR1 LGHNA and CDR2 YSLEER. This CDR3 has 16 amino acids. Trimming left V 0 bases short and J 7 bases short, with 19 bases between.

The V and J genes are TRBV5-6 and TRBJ2-7; TRBD1 aligns across 8 bases. Germline lookup yields CDR1 SGHDT and CDR2 YYEEEE. The CDR3 length is 14 residues. V shed 4 bases and J 2 bases; nucleotides not matched to a gene: 5. CDR3 loop: CASSIGTGAYEQYF. In nucleotides, the CDR3 is TGTGCCAGCAGCATAGGGACAGGAGCCTACGAGCAGTACTTC. The full variable domain, completed using reference TRBV5-6 and TRBJ2-7, is DAGVTQSPTHLIKTRGQQVTLRCSPKSGHDTVSWYQQALGQGPQFIFQYYEEEERQRGNFPDRFSGHQFPNYSSELNVNALLLGDSALYLCASSIGTGAYEQYFGPGTRLTVT.

V is TRBV10-3 and J is TRBJ2-5; 10 bases align to TRBD2. Per germline, CDR1 ENHRY and CDR2 SYGVKD. The trim removed 3 bases at V and 4 bases at J, leaving 5 bases unmatched. The CDR3 covers 15 residues. In nucleotides, the CDR3 is TGTGCCATCAGTGATCAGCGGGGGGGCGGAGAGACCCAGTACTTC. Translated: CAISDQRGGGETQYF.

The rearrangement uses TRBV7-9 and TRBJ1-4, with D maybe TRBD1 (6 bases). CDR3 length: 17 amino acids. V was trimmed by 3 bases and J by 2 bases, leaving 16 bases between them. Germline V gene data show CDR1 as SEHNR and CDR2 as FQNEAQ (reference sequence). The CDR3 DNA reads TGTGCCAGCAGCTTCGGGGGGCGCGGGTTCACTAATGAAAAACTGTTTTTT. Protein: CASSFGGRGFTNEKLFF.

The chain has TRBV7-2 and TRBJ1-3; TRBD1 agrees at 7 bases. Losses at the gene ends were 6 bases for V and 5 bases for J; bases not matched to a gene: 4. The CDR3 contains 13 residues. Germline-derived CDR1 and CDR2 are SGHTA and FQGNSA. The CDR3 sequence: CASREGARNTIYF. CDR3 bases: TGTGCCAGCAGAGAGGGGGCCCGAAACACCATATATTTT.

This clone was found once. The V call is TRBV7-2, the J call TRBJ2-1; 7 bases match TRBD2. The junction had 8 bases not matched to a gene; V was cut back by 4 bases and J by 2 bases. The CDR3 contains 16 residues. CDR1 is SGHTA and CDR2 is FQGNSA in the germline V gene. CDR3 loop: CASSYTRGVPYNEQFF. DNA for the CDR3: TGTGCCAGCAGCTATACTCGGGGGGTACCCTACAATGAGCAGTTCTTC.

The CDR3, as DNA: TGTGCCAGCAGTTCCCGGGACAGGGGGACCGGGGAGCTGTTTTTT. Its protein is CASSSRDRGTGELFF. V and J are TRBV27 and TRBJ2-2, with TRBD1 matching 11 bases. V lost 4 bases, J lost 5 bases, and 3 bases stayed unmatched. In germline, CDR1 is MNHEY, CDR2 SMNVEV (reference sequence). The CDR3 sequence is 15 residues long.

This clone was seen just once. This rearrangement joins TRBV9 to TRBJ1-4, with 9 bases identical to TRBD1. From germline, CDR1 is SGDLS and CDR2 YYNGEE. The V and J ends lost 3 bases and 5 bases, in that order; junction bases with no gene match: 8. The CDR3 covers 16 residues. The CDR3 region is CASSASPTGGNEKLFF. Written as DNA, the CDR3 is TGTGCCAGCAGCGCATCTCCGACAGGGGGGAATGAAAAACTGTTTTTT.

This clone was detected only a few times. V gene TRBV7-7 combines with J gene TRBJ1-4, with 8 bases identical to TRBD1. Trimming at V came to 2 bases and at J to 2 bases, leaving 1 base not matched to a gene. The germline gives CDR1 SSHAT, CDR2 FNYEAQ (reference sequence). The length of the CDR3 is 15 residues. CDR3 in DNA: TGTGCCAGCAGCTTACGGACAGGGACTAATGAAAAACTGTTTTTT. It codes for CASSLRTGTNEKLFF.

J is TRBJ2-3 and V is TRBV7-2, with D maybe TRBD2 (6 bases). The V end was cut by 4 bases, the J end by 4 bases, with 15 bases between. CDR1 and CDR2 (germline): SGHTA, FQGNSA. This CDR3 spans 15 amino acids. CDR3 loop: CASSSPGLRADTQYF. CDR3 nucleotide sequence: TGTGCCAGCAGCTCTCCGGGACTTAGAGCAGATACGCAGTATTTT. The whole variable domain, filled in from reference TRBV7-2 and TRBJ2-3, reads GAGVSQSPSNKVTEKGKDVELRCDPISGHTALYWYRQSLGQGLEFLIYFQGNSAPDKSGLPSDRFSAERTGGSVSTLTIQRTQQEDSAVYLCASSSPGLRADTQYFGPGTRLTVL.

The V and J genes are TRBV3-1 (or the pseudogene TRBV3-2) and TRBJ1-4; 8 nucleotides line up with TRBD1. CDR1 is LGHDT and CDR2 is YNNKEL in the germline V gene (reference sequence). Germline trimming cut 4 bases from V and 7 bases from J; bases unmatched to any gene: 14. The CDR3 contains 17 residues. The CDR3 nucleotides are TGTGCCAGCAGCCCGGGGACAGGAAACTCCGGAGGTGAAAAACTGTTTTTT. Translation: CASSPGTGNSGGEKLFF.